This T cell receptor (beta chain) appears in the sequencing data of a study of blood T cells in healthy people across ages. Regarding the study as a whole: Naive and antigen-experienced cells could not be conclusively compared, given unsorted PBMCs.

The study isolated at least 7 million PBMCs from each sample. The germline CDR1 and CDR2 sequences are SGHTA and FQGNSA. V was clipped by 1 base and J by 0 bases, with 12 bases between them. The CDR3 spans 16 residues. With regard to this clonotype: Its antigen remains unidentified.

The second PCR ran roughly 6 to 11 cycles with a sample-barcoded 5' primer and J-beta primers. TCRdb reanalysed the 5' RACE reads using MiXCR and keeps one entry per CDR3 protein. The repertoire consists of approximately 2,000,000 distinct CDR3 sequences, with roughly 43% occurring once and the leading ten covering more than 20%. The V gene is TRBV7-2, the J gene TRBJ1-1; D is unresolved. The source of this sequence is a human donor in good health. The material sequenced was blood. Here the CDR3 DNA reads TGTGCCAGCAGCTTAGTTAGTACCTCCATGAACACTGAAGCTTTCTTT. Amino acids: CASSLVSTSMNTEAFF.